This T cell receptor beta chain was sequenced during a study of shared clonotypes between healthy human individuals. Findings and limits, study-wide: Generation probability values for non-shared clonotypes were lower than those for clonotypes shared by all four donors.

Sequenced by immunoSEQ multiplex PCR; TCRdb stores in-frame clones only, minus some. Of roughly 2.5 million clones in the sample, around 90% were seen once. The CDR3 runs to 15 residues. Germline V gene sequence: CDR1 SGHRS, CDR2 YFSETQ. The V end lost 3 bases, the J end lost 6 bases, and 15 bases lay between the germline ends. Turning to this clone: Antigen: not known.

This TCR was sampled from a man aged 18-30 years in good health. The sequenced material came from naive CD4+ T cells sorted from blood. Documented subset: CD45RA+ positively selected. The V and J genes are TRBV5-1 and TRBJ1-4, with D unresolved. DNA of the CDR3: TGCGCCAGCAGCTGGGAGGGTTTTAAGGATGAAAAACTGTTTTTT. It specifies CASSWEGFKDEKLFF. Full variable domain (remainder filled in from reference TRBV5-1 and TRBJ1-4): KAGVTQTPRYLIKTRGQQVTLSCSPISGHRSVSWYQQTPGQGLQFLFEYFSETQRNKGNFPGRFSGRQFSNSRSEMNVSTLELGDSALYLCASSWEGFKDEKLFFGSGTQLSVL.